Below are 20 T cell receptor beta chains sequenced from a single sample in a study of shared clonotypes between healthy human individuals. Data came from immunoSEQ multiplex PCR; TCRdb stores just in-frame clones and leaves some out. The sample contains 150,000 to 200,000 clones, about 93% of which appear only once. The specimen sequenced was naive CD4+ T cells sorted from blood. As to subset: CD45RA+ positively selected. Every receptor here comes from a woman aged 25 to 39 in good health.

This clone was observed a few times. The V call is TRBV6-7, the J call TRBJ2-7, with D perhaps matching TRBD2 (6 bases). TRBV6-7 is given ORF status, its function remaining uncertain. V was trimmed by 6 bases and J by 3 bases, leaving 12 bases between them. This CDR3 spans 13 amino acids. The CDR3 loop reads CASSWDFNYEQYF. The CDR3 bases are TGTGCCAGCAGCTGGGACTTTAACTACGAGCAGTACTTC.

The V call is TRBV30, the J call TRBJ1-2, with D uncertain. The V end lost 1 base, the J end lost 4 bases, and 10 bases lay between the germline ends. CDR1 GTSNPN and CDR2 SVGIG come from the germline V gene (reference sequence). The CDR3 extends over 13 amino acids. The chain's CDR3 is CAWSAQSVYGYTF. CDR3 bases: TGTGCCTGGAGTGCACAGTCGGTCTATGGCTACACCTTC.

The V gene is TRBV28, the J gene TRBJ2-7, with unresolved D. The CDR3 contains 10 residues. The ends were cut back, 10 bases at V and 4 bases at J, with 8 bases in the middle. Germline V lookup: CDR1 MDHEN, CDR2 SYDVKM. The CDR3 region has the DNA TGTGCCACCAACCGTTACGAGCAGTACTTC. Translating it yields CATNRYEQYF.

The rearrangement joins TRBV11-2 to TRBJ2-1; 11 bases map to TRBD2. The CDR3 is 15 residues long. Trimming cost V 5 bases and J 5 bases; bases outside gene matches: 5. CDR1 SGHAT and CDR2 FQNNGV come from the germline V gene. The CDR3: CASSLTSGTHNEQFF. CDR3 nucleotide sequence: TGTGCCAGCAGCCTGACTAGCGGGACCCACAATGAGCAGTTCTTC.

The V and J genes are TRBV2 and TRBJ1-5; D not resolved. There are 15 residues in the CDR3. Germline V gene lookup returns CDR1 SNHLY and CDR2 FYNNEI. The V gene lost 1 base and the J gene lost 3 bases, with 10 bases spanning the gap. CDR3 in DNA: TGTGCCAGCAGTGAAGAGTGGGCCTCCAATCAGCCCCAGCATTTT. Translated, it gives CASSEEWASNQPQHF.

CDR3 region: CASSRIPQGAWTEAFF. The CDR3 DNA sequence: TGTGCCAGCAGCCGAATTCCACAGGGGGCATGGACTGAAGCTTTCTTT. This chain uses TRBV28 with TRBJ1-1; 9 nucleotides agree with TRBD1. This CDR3 region has 16 residues. V shed 6 bases, J shed 5 bases, and the junction held 13 bases outside the gene matches. Per the germline V gene, CDR1 is MDHEN and CDR2 is SYDVKM.

This clone has a single count. The rearrangement uses TRBV5-1 and TRBJ2-6; TRBD2 matches 11 bases. CDR1 and CDR2 from the germline V gene are SGHRS and YFSETQ. The CDR3 contains 18 residues. V lost 3 bases, J lost 0 bases, and 5 bases stayed unmatched. Written as DNA, the CDR3 is TGCGCCAGCAGCTCGATGACTAGCGGGGACTCTGGGGCCAACGTCCTGACTTTC. Translated, it gives CASSSMTSGDSGANVLTF.

The rearrangement uses TRBV10-3 and TRBJ2-7, with D tentatively TRBD1 or TRBD2 (6 bases each). V gave up 5 bases and J gave up 6 bases, with 32 bases separating them. The germline gives CDR1 ENHRY, CDR2 SYGVKD. This CDR3 has 19 amino acids. The CDR3, as DNA: TGTGCCATCAGTCCCGAAGATCTAACTGGTGGGGGCCGACTAGGCGAGCAGTACTTC. It yields the protein CAISPEDLTGGGRLGEQYF.

The gene calls are TRBV28 and TRBJ2-2, with D tentatively TRBD1 (5 bases). The CDR3 spans 13 residues. Germline lookup yields CDR1 MDHEN and CDR2 SYDVKM. Between the trimmed V and J ends, which lost 7 bases and 5 bases, there was a span of 11 bases. The CDR3 DNA is TGTGCCAGCAAATCCAGGGTTACCGGGGAGCTGTTTTTT. The encoded protein is CASKSRVTGELFF.

The chain combines TRBV16 with TRBJ1-3, with unresolved D. The CDR3 runs to 17 residues. Germline-derived CDR1 and CDR2 are KGHSY and FQNENV. V was clipped by 0 bases and J by 0 bases, with 12 bases between them. The CDR3 nucleotides are TGTGCCAGCAGCCAATCTCCGCGGGGAGGCTCTGGAAACACCATATATTTT. Translation: CASSQSPRGGSGNTIYF.

In regard to this clone: One junction end disagrees with the germline gene, perhaps due to a read error. The chain couples TRBV30 to TRBJ1-3, with D perhaps TRBD1 (5 bases). Germline V gives CDR1 GTSNPN, CDR2 SVGIG (reference sequence). The CDR3 spans 12 residues. CDR3 in DNA: TGTGCCTGGACGGTGGGTCGTTGGGGGATAAGCTTT. This encodes CAWTVGRWGISF.

The chain carries TRBV5-1 and TRBJ2-7; the D gene is possibly TRBD1 (6 bases). Germline lookup yields CDR1 SGHRS and CDR2 YFSETQ. The CDR3 sequence is 15 residues long. V gave up 0 bases and J gave up 4 bases, with 14 bases separating them. CDR3: CASSLAGGRGYEQYF. CDR3 in DNA: TGCGCCAGCAGCTTGGCCGGTGGCAGGGGTTACGAGCAGTACTTC.

The chain joins TRBV27 to TRBJ1-1; D is undetermined. The CDR3 extends over 17 amino acids. Trimming removed 1 base from V and 0 bases from J, with 15 bases in between. Germline V CDR1 and CDR2: MNHEY, SMNVEV (reference sequence). The CDR3 DNA reads as TGTGCCAGCAGTTTATATGGTCGTAAGCTTATGAACACTGAAGCTTTCTTT. Translated: CASSLYGRKLMNTEAFF.

This clone was found once. This chain joins TRBV29-1 and TRBJ1-1; D not certain. V gave up 4 bases and J gave up 11 bases, with 11 bases separating them. This CDR3 region has 10 residues. Germline V lookup: CDR1 SQVTM, CDR2 ANQGSEA. CDR3 nucleotide sequence: TGCAGCGTTGTGGGGAGTGACGCTTTCTTT. Translation: CSVVGSDAFF. The full variable domain, its missing parts supplied by reference TRBV29-1 and TRBJ1-1, is SAVISQKPSRDICQRGTSLTIQCQVDSQVTMMFWYRQQPGQSLTLIATANQGSEATYESGFVIDKFPISRPNLTFSTLTVSNMSPEDSSIYLCSVVGSDAFFGQGTRLTVV.

V usage is TRBV5-1 and J usage is TRBJ2-5, with TRBD2 matching 15 bases. Germline-derived CDR1 and CDR2 are SGHRS and YFSETQ. Losses at the gene ends were 4 bases for V and 5 bases for J; bases not matched to a gene: 3. The CDR3 is 15 amino acids. The CDR3 region is CASSRGTSGGETQYF. In nucleotides, the CDR3 is TGCGCCAGCAGCCGCGGGACTAGCGGGGGGGAGACCCAGTACTTC.

The chain links TRBV15 to TRBJ2-1, with 9 bases fitting TRBD1. This CDR3 has 20 residues. Germline CDR1 LNHNV, CDR2 YYDKDF (reference sequence). J gave up 4 bases and V 2 bases, and 18 bases lay outside the gene matches. The CDR3 DNA is TGTGCCACCAGCAGAATATCCCGGTCCCGACAGGGGGTTAGATACAATGAGCAGTTCTTC. Translation: CATSRISRSRQGVRYNEQFF.

The chain has TRBV11-2 and TRBJ2-7; D assignment may be TRBD1 or TRBD2 (5 bases each). This CDR3 spans 16 amino acids. Trimming shortened V by 0 bases and J by 5 bases, and 17 bases separated the two germline ends. In germline, CDR1 is SGHAT, CDR2 FQNNGV. As DNA, the CDR3 is TGTGCCAGCAGCTTAGATCTGGGGGACCTATCCCACGAGCAGTACTTC. It specifies CASSLDLGDLSHEQYF.

The rearrangement links TRBV11-2 to TRBJ2-6; no definite D call. The germline V gene encodes CDR1 SGHAT and CDR2 FQNNGV. The CDR3 covers 16 residues. V lost 5 bases and J lost 1, with 12 bases in between. CDR3 loop: CASSQFAGSGANVLTF. The CDR3 DNA reads as TGTGCCAGCAGCCAATTCGCTGGGTCTGGGGCCAACGTCCTGACTTTC.

V gene TRBV28 combines with J gene TRBJ1-1, with TRBD1 matching 7 bases. Germline trimming cut 7 bases from V and 6 bases from J; bases unmatched to any gene: 14. The CDR3 totals 15 residues. CDR1 and CDR2 from the germline V gene are MDHEN and SYDVKM. In DNA form, the CDR3 reads TGTGCCAGCACCCAGGGGGGAGGGATTTCCGCTGAAGCTTTCTTT. Protein: CASTQGGGISAEAFF.

DNA of the CDR3: TGTGCCAGTAGCCTCAGCGGGAGCGAGCCATACGAGCAGTACTTC. Its translation is CASSLSGSEPYEQYF. The V and J genes are TRBV19 and TRBJ2-7, with TRBD2 matching over 8 bases. The V gene end was trimmed by 6 bases and the J gene end by 4 bases; junction bases not matched to a gene: 11. Germline V CDR1 and CDR2: LNHDA, SQIVND (reference sequence). The CDR3 has 15 amino acids.